The 3 T cell receptor beta chains below all came from one sample that was sequenced in a study of T cells in localized non-small cell lung cancer (dated by TCRdb to 2020 to 2021). To prepare the library, the immunoSEQ multiplex PCR assay was applied. TCRdb retrieved this table from immuneACCESS and kept in-frame rearrangements only. Not all clones are present; in checked studies, unresolved V genes account for under half, and no reason is known for the remainder. Recorded for this sample are approximately 2,600 clones; roughly a fifth of them occurred a single time. Of the sample, around 7.7% is held by the ten largest clones. This sample comprised lung tumor tissue, obtained before any cancer treatment. These receptors were taken from a male donor at least 60 years old with stage III squamous cell lung carcinoma.

The chain links TRBV6-8 to TRBJ1-2, with D possibly matching TRBD1 (6 bases). Trimming shortened V by 5 bases and J by 2 bases, and 15 bases separated the two germline ends. Per the germline V gene, CDR1 is MNHGY and CDR2 is SAAAGT. CDR3 length: 15 amino acids. The CDR3 sequence: CASSAEGGRNYGYTF. The CDR3 coding sequence is TGTGCCAGCAGTGCAGAGGGGGGCAGGAACTATGGCTACACCTTC.

The gene calls are TRBV15 and TRBJ1-5, with a tentative D call TRBD1 (5 bases). Germline CDR1 and CDR2: LNHNV and YYDKDF (reference sequence). V was clipped by 0 bases and J by 3 bases, with 9 bases between them. The CDR3 is made up of 15 amino acids. DNA of the CDR3: TGTGCCACCAGCAGAGAGACAGCTTTCAATCAGCCCCAGCATTTT. Translation: CATSRETAFNQPQHF. Combining the CDR3 with reference TRBV15 and TRBJ1-5 gives the whole variable domain DAMVIQNPRYQVTQFGKPVTLSCSQTLNHNVMYWYQQKSSQAPKLLFHYYDKDFNNEADTPDNFQSRRPNTSFCFLDIRSPGLGDTAMYLCATSRETAFNQPQHFGDGTRLSIL.

V and J are TRBV11-3 and TRBJ1-5, with a tentative D call TRBD1 (6 bases). This CDR3 is 14 amino acids long. Trimming stripped 5 bases from V and 6 bases from J, with 14 bases between. Germline CDR1 SGHNT, CDR2 YENEEA. CDR3 region: CASSPNREGQPQHF. The CDR3, as DNA: TGTGCCAGCAGCCCCAACAGGGAAGGTCAGCCCCAGCATTTT.